Presented here are 10 T cell receptor beta chains from one specimen sequenced in a study of blood T cells in healthy people across ages. Primers used in a second PCR of roughly 7 to 12 cycles were a sample-barcoded 5' primer and a J-beta primer mix. TCRdb re-derived calls from the 5' RACE reads in MiXCR, one entry per CDR3 protein. This table holds 600,000 to 800,000 distinct CDR3 sequences, over 40% found once. Sequenced sample: blood. Every receptor here comes from a woman of 80 years or more in good health.

The J gene is TRBJ2-2, the V gene TRBV7-9; D is tentatively TRBD1 or TRBD2 (5 bases each). V was trimmed by 7 bases and J by 1 base, leaving 13 bases between them. Germline-derived CDR1 and CDR2 are SEHNR and FQNEAQ (reference sequence). The CDR3 extends over 15 amino acids. CDR3 bases: TGTGCCAGCAACCCCGGGACCCAGAACACCGGGGAGCTGTTTTTT. Protein product: CASNPGTQNTGELFF.

This sequence joins TRBV20-1 and TRBJ2-1; the D gene is possibly TRBD2 (5 bases). This CDR3 comprises 15 residues. Trimming pared 4 bases from V and 3 bases from J, leaving 16 bases between. The germline CDR1 and CDR2 sequences are DFQATT and SNEGSKA (reference sequence). The CDR3 DNA is TGCAGTGCTACCGAGCCAGCGGCGGTCTACAATGAGCAGTTCTTC. It codes for CSATEPAAVYNEQFF.

V usage is TRBV29-1 and J usage is TRBJ2-1; D may match TRBD1 or TRBD2 (5 bases each). Judging by the DNA end, TRBJ2-7 fits better; the J call may be wrong. Germline V lookup: CDR1 SQVTM, CDR2 ANQGSEA. The CDR3 runs 15 residues. DNA for the CDR3: TGCAGCGTTGGGTACTGGGGGACGACCTCCTACGAGCAGTACTTC. Its translation is CSVGYWGTTSYEQYF.

As regards this clonotype: A much more abundant neighbour one base away suggests this may be a read error. This sequence joins TRBV7-3 and TRBJ2-1; D might be TRBD1 (6 bases). The CDR3 is 15 residues long. Germline V gene data show CDR1 as SGHTA and CDR2 as FQGTGA. CDR3 amino acids: CVSSLLRDNYNEQFF. CDR3 nucleotides: TGTGTCAGCAGCTTATTGAGGGACAACTACAATGAGCAGTTCTTC.

This clonotype appeared a few times. The chain combines TRBV10-3 with TRBJ1-1; D possibly corresponds to TRBD1 (6 bases). CDR3 length: 11 residues. CDR1 is ENHRY, CDR2 SYGVKD, per germline. Trimming took 11 bases from V and 7 from J, leaving 14 bases between them. The CDR3 nucleotides read TGTGCCGCCCGGGGGCCTCTTGAAGCTTTCTTT. Protein product: CAARGPLEAFF.

V usage is TRBV5-6 and J usage is TRBJ2-3, with TRBD2 as a possible D gene (7 bases). Germline assignment: CDR1 SGHDT and CDR2 YYEEEE. Trimming pared 0 bases from V and 1 base from J, leaving 18 bases between. The CDR3 spans 18 residues. In DNA form, the CDR3 reads TGTGCCAGCAGCTTGGCCAAGGGGAGCGGGACACGCACAGATACGCAGTATTTT. Translated: CASSLAKGSGTRTDTQYF. Full variable domain (remainder filled in from reference TRBV5-6 and TRBJ2-3): DAGVTQSPTHLIKTRGQQVTLRCSPKSGHDTVSWYQQALGQGPQFIFQYYEEEERQRGNFPDRFSGHQFPNYSSELNVNALLLGDSALYLCASSLAKGSGTRTDTQYFGPGTRLTVL.

In regard to this clonotype: This could be a read error, since a much larger clone is one nucleotide away. The chain joins TRBV5-1 to TRBJ2-4; a possible D gene is TRBD2 (6 bases). The DNA end favors TRBJ2-7, so the J call may be wrong. The CDR3 has 15 residues. CDR1 is SGHRS and CDR2 is YFSETQ in the germline V gene. The CDR3 region is CASSLGLVAPYEQYF. The CDR3 coding sequence is TGCGCCAGCAGCTTGGGACTAGTGGCCCCCTACGAGCAGTACTTC.

V gene TRBV29-1 combines with J gene TRBJ2-7, with D unresolved. CDR1 and CDR2 (germline): SQVTM, ANQGSEA. This CDR3 spans 13 amino acids. Trimming shortened V by 4 bases and J by 0 bases, and 10 bases separated the two germline ends. CDR3 coding DNA: TGCAGCGTTGCCAGAATGAGCTCCTACGAGCAGTACTTC. Protein: CSVARMSSYEQYF.

J is TRBJ1-4 and V is TRBV7-8; D remains unclear. The V and J ends lost 0 bases and 4 bases respectively, with 6 bases between them. CDR1 and CDR2 (germline): SGHVS, FQNEAQ. The CDR3 is 14 amino acids. The chain's CDR3 is CASSLASYNEKLFF. CDR3 nucleotides: TGTGCCAGCAGCTTAGCCAGCTATAATGAAAAACTGTTTTTT.

The chain is built from TRBV20-1 and TRBJ2-6, with 9 bases aligning to TRBD2. The V segment lost 4 bases and the J segment 0 bases; nucleotides outside the gene matches: 13. CDR3 size: 19 residues. The germline V gene encodes CDR1 DFQATT and CDR2 SNEGSKA (reference sequence). The CDR3 here is CSAIPKKSGRSSGANVLTF. The CDR3 DNA sequence: TGCAGTGCTATCCCTAAGAAAAGCGGGAGGAGCTCTGGGGCCAACGTCCTGACTTTC.